This T cell receptor (beta chain) was captured in a study of cytomegalovirus exposure and HLA in healthy donors. Overall study: Some 85 million unique TCRs, all from HLA-typed donors, were included in an early release of the data. Findings of the study overall: Cytomegalovirus association was listed for 150 or so TCR beta chains.

About this clone: What it binds is unknown.

Germline V gene lookup returns CDR1 MGHRA and CDR2 YSYEKL. CDR3 length equals 16 residues. V dropped 0 bases and J dropped 2 bases, with 13 bases sitting between them. With 60 Vbeta and 13 Jbeta primers, the PCR was carried out. TCRdb's copy holds only in-frame clones and misses some; the assay was immunoSEQ multiplex PCR. The sample lists about 150,000 clones; over 70% were seen once. Healthy bone marrow donors made up the donor group. Input material: PBMCs. The receptor was isolated from a woman aged 25 to 39 in good health and CMV-seronegative. The genes are TRBV4-1 and TRBJ1-2, with D perhaps TRBD1 (6 bases). The CDR3 loop is CASSQEEGGHNYGYTF. The CDR3 DNA reads as TGCGCCAGCAGCCAAGAGGAGGGGGGGCACAACTATGGCTACACCTTC.